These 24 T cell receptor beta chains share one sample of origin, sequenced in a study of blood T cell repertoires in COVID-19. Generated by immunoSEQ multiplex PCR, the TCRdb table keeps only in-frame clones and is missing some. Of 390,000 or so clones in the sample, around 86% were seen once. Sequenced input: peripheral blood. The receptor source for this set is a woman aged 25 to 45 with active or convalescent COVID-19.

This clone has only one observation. CDR3 amino acids: CASSFHSGGEYNEQFF. CDR3 nucleotide sequence: TGTGCCAGCAGCTTCCATAGCGGGGGGGAGTACAATGAGCAGTTCTTC. J is TRBJ2-1 and V is TRBV11-2, with TRBD2 matching 11 bases. CDR1 and CDR2 (germline): SGHAT, FQNNGV. This CDR3 spans 16 amino acids. Unmatched junction bases numbered 5, after V lost 3 bases and J lost 4 bases.

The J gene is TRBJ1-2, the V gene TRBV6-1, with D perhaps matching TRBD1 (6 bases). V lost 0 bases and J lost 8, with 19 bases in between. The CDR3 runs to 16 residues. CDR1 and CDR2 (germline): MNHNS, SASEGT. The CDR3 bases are TGTGCCAGCAGTGAAGCCATCTTCGGACAGATGGACGGCTACACCTTC. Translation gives CASSEAIFGQMDGYTF.

The CDR3 nucleotides are TGTGCCAGTAGTAGTGCGGGGGGCGCGTATGGCTACACCTTC. Its translation is CASSSAGGAYGYTF. The gene calls are TRBV19 and TRBJ1-2; the D gene is possibly TRBD1 (6 bases). The V and J ends lost 4 bases and 5 bases respectively, with 14 bases between them. The germline gives CDR1 LNHDA, CDR2 SQIVND (reference sequence). This CDR3 spans 14 amino acids.

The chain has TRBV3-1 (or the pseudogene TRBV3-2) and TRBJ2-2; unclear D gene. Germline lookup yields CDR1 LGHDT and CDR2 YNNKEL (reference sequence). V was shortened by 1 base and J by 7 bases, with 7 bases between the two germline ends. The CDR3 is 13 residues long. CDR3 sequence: CASSQGAGGELFF. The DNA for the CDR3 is TGTGCCAGCAGCCAAGGTGCCGGCGGGGAGCTGTTTTTT.

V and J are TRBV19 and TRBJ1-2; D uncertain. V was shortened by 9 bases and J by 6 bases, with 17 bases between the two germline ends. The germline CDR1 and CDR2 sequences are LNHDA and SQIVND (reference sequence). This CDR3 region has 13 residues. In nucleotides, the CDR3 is TGTGCCAGCAACTCCCCACCCAAAGATGGCTACACCTTC. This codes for CASNSPPKDGYTF.

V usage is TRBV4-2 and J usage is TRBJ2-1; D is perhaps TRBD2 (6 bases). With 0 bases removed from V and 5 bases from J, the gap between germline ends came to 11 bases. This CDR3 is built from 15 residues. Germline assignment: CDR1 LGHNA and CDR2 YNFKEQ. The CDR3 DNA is TGTGCCAGCAGCCAAGACGAGGGACTTAACAATGAGCAGTTCTTC. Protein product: CASSQDEGLNNEQFF.

CDR3 residues: CASSLDRGSEKLFF. CDR3 nucleotide sequence: TGCGCCAGCAGCTTGGACAGGGGAAGTGAAAAACTGTTTTTT. The chain is built from TRBV5-1 and TRBJ1-4, with 7 positions matching TRBD1. Unmatched junction bases numbered 3, after V lost 0 bases and J lost 7 bases. The CDR3 has 14 amino acids. The germline V gene encodes CDR1 SGHRS and CDR2 YFSETQ.

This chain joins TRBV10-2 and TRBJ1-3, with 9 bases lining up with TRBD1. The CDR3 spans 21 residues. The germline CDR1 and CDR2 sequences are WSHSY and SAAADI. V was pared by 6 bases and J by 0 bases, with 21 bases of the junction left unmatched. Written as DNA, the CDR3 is TGCGCCAGCAGCTCACCCGGGACAGGGTTTGGCGGACCGGACTCTGGAAACACCATATATTTT. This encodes CASSSPGTGFGGPDSGNTIYF.

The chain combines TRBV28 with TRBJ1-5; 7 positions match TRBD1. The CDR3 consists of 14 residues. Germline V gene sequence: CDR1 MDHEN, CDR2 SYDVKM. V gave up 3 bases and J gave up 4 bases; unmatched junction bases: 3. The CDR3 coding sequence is TGTGCCAGCAGTTTTGAGGGACAGAATCAGCCCCAGCATTTT. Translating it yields CASSFEGQNQPQHF.

CDR3 sequence (DNA): TGTGCCAGCAGTTTACCCCAGGCGGGAGGAGCCGGGGAGCTGTTTTTT. Translated, it gives CASSLPQAGGAGELFF. V and J are TRBV27 and TRBJ2-2, with 8 bases lining up with TRBD2. Trimming at V came to 2 bases and at J to 6 bases, leaving 8 bases not matched to a gene. Germline V gene lookup returns CDR1 MNHEY and CDR2 SMNVEV (reference sequence). There are 16 residues in the CDR3.

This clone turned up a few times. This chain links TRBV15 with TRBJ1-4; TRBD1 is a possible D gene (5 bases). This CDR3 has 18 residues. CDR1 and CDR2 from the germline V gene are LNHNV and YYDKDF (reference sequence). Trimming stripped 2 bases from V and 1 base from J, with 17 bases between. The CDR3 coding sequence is TGTGCCACCAGCAGACAAATTGAGGGACTAGTAACTAATGAAAAACTGTTTTTT. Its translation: CATSRQIEGLVTNEKLFF.

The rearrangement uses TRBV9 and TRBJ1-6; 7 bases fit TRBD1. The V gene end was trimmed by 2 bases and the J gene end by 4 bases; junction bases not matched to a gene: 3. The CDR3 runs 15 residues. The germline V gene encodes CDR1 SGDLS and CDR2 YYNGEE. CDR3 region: CASSVGTEYNSPLHF. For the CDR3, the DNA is TGTGCCAGCAGCGTCGGGACAGAGTATAATTCACCCCTCCACTTT.

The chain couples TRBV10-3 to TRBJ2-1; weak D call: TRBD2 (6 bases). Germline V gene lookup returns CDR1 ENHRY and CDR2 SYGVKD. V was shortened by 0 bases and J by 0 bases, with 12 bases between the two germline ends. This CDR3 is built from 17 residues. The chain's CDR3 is CAISESGLPSSYNEQFF. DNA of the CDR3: TGTGCCATCAGTGAGTCGGGACTCCCGAGCTCCTACAATGAGCAGTTCTTC.

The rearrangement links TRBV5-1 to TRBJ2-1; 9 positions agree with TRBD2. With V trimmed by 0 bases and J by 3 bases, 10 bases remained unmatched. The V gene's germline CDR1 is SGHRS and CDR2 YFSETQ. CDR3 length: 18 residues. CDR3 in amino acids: CASSLVQRGDLLYNEQFF. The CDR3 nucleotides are TGCGCCAGCAGCTTGGTGCAGCGGGGGGACTTACTCTACAATGAGCAGTTCTTC.

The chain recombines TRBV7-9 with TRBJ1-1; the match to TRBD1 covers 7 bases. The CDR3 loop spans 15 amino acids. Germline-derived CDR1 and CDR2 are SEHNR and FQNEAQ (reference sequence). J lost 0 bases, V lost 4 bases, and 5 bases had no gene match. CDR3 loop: CASSSQGMMNTEAFF. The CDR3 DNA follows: TGTGCCAGCAGCTCACAGGGGATGATGAACACTGAAGCTTTCTTT.

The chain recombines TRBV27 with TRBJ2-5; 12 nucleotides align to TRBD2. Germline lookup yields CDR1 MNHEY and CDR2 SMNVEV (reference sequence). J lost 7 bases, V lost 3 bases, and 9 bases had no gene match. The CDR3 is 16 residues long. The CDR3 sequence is CASSFLAGGPGGTQYF. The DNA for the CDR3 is TGTGCCAGCAGTTTCCTAGCGGGGGGGCCAGGGGGGACCCAGTACTTC.

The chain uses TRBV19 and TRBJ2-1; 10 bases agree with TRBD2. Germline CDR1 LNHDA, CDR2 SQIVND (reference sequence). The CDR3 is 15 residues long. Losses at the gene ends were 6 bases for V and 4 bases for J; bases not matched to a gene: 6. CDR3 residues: CASRITSGVYNEQFF. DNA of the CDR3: TGTGCCAGTAGAATCACTAGCGGGGTTTACAATGAGCAGTTCTTC.

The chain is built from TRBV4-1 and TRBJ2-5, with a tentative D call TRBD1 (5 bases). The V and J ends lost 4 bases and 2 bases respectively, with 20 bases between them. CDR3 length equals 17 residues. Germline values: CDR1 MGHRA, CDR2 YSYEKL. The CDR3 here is CASSLKSGLAGQETQYF. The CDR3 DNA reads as TGCGCCAGCAGCCTCAAATCAGGGTTAGCTGGGCAAGAGACCCAGTACTTC.

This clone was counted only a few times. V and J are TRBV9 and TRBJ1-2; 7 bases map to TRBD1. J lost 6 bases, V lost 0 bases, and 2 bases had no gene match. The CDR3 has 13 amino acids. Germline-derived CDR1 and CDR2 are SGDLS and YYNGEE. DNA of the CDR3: TGTGCCAGCAGCGTAGAGGGACAGAATGGCTACACCTTC. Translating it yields CASSVEGQNGYTF.

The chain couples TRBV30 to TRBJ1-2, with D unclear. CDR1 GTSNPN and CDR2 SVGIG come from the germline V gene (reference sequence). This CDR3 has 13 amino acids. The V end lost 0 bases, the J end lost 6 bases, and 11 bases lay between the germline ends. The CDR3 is CAWSVGRLDGYTF. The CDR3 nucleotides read TGTGCCTGGAGTGTAGGCAGGCTCGATGGCTACACCTTC.

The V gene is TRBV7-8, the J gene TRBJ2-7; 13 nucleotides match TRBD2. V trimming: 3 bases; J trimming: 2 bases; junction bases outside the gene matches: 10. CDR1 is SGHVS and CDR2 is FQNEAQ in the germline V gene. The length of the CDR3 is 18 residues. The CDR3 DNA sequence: TGTGCCAGCAGCTTCTCCAGCGGACTAGCGGGAGAAACCTACGAGCAGTACTTC. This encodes CASSFSSGLAGETYEQYF.

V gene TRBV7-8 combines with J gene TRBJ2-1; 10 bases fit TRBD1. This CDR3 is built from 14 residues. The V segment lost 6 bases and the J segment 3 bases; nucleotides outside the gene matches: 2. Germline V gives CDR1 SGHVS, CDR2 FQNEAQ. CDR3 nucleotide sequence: TGTGCCAGCAGGAGGACAGGGGGCTACAATGAGCAGTTCTTC. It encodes CASRRTGGYNEQFF. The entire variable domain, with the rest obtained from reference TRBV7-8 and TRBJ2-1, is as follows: GAGVSQSPRYKVAKRGQDVALRCDPISGHVSLFWYQQALGQGPEFLTYFQNEAQLDKSGLPSDRFFAERPEGSVSTLKIQRTQQEDSAVYLCASRRTGGYNEQFFGPGTRLTVL.

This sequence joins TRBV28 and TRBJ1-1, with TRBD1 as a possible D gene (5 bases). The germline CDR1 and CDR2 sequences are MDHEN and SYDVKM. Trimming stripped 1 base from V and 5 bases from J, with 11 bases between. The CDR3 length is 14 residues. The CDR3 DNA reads TGTGCCAGCAGTTTATATACAGGCGCAACTGAAGCTTTCTTT. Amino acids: CASSLYTGATEAFF.

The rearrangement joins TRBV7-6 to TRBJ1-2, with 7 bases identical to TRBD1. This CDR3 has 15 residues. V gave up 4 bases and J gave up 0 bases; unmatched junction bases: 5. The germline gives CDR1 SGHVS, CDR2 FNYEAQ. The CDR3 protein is CASSSLTGANYGYTF. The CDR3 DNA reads TGTGCCAGCAGCTCCCTTACAGGGGCTAACTATGGCTACACCTTC.